This TCR beta chain comes out of a study of PD-L1 blockade in urothelial cancer. About the study: Atezolizumab at 1,200 mg intravenously every 3 weeks was started by patients in the mid-2010s.

Time point in this sample: pretreatment peripheral blood. This clone was recorded a few times. Its target is unknown. The germline V gene has CDR1 MDHEN and CDR2 SYDVKM. There are 12 residues in the CDR3. V was trimmed by 6 bases and J by 7 bases, leaving 12 bases between them. Findings and caveats of the study: When pretreatment blood TCR clonality was below the median, it predicted better survival.

Here immunoSEQ multiplex PCR was the method, and the copy in TCRdb shows in-frame clones only, minus some. Of tens of thousands of clones listed, about nine tenths are singletons. The chain uses TRBV28 and TRBJ2-5; perhaps TRBD1 as D (8 bases). Material: PBMCs, obtained around atezolizumab (anti-PD-L1) treatment. The sequence came from a man in his sixties or seventies with urothelial cancer. CDR3 DNA sequence: TGTGCCAGCAGCCACAGGGGGGGGACCCAGTACTTC. Translated, it gives CASSHRGGTQYF. Drawing the rest from reference TRBV28 and TRBJ2-5, the complete variable domain is DVKVTQSSRYLVKRTGEKVFLECVQDMDHENMFWYRQDPGLGLRLIYFSYDVKMKEKGDIPEGYSVSREKKERFSLILESASTNQTSMYLCASSHRGGTQYFGPGTRLLVL.